Each of the 13 T cell receptor beta chains below was sequenced from the same sample in a study of blood T cell repertoires in COVID-19. The table came from immunoSEQ multiplex PCR; TCRdb's copy has only in-frame clones and leaves some out. The sample shows under 250,000 clones, 70% to 85% of them seen only once. Specimen: PBMCs or T cells enriched from blood (not recorded which). The origin of the receptors is a man aged 55 to 69 who had recovered from COVID-19.

Written as DNA, the CDR3 is TGTGCCATCAGTGAGTCGGCGGGGGGCTTCTACAATGAGCAGTTCTTC. Translation: CAISESAGGFYNEQFF. This chain links TRBV10-3 with TRBJ2-1, with 8 bases identical to TRBD2. The CDR3 has 16 residues. J gave up 3 bases and V 0 bases, and 4 bases lay outside the gene matches. Germline V gene sequence: CDR1 ENHRY, CDR2 SYGVKD.

This clone was counted a few times. Other DNA sequences in the same sample also yield this CDR3. The rearrangement links TRBV7-9 to TRBJ1-5; D is perhaps TRBD1 (5 bases). The germline gives CDR1 SEHNR, CDR2 FQNEAQ (reference sequence). Between the trimmed V and J ends, which lost 4 bases and 1 base, there was a span of 8 bases. CDR3 length: 14 residues. This chain's CDR3 is CASSSGHSNQPQHF. CDR3 nucleotides: TGTGCCAGCAGCTCTGGACACAGCAATCAGCCCCAGCATTTT.

The chain carries TRBV6-5 and TRBJ2-3; the match to TRBD1 covers 7 bases. The CDR3 has 13 residues. From germline, CDR1 is MNHEY and CDR2 SVGAGI. Unmatched junction bases numbered 11, after V lost 4 bases and J lost 13 bases. The CDR3: CASSSMTGTSKYF. Written as DNA, the CDR3 is TGTGCCAGCAGTTCGATGACAGGGACAAGCAAGTATTTT.

V gene TRBV27 combines with J gene TRBJ2-2, with no clear D. Between the trimmed V and J ends, which lost 3 bases and 5 bases, there was a span of 10 bases. Germline V CDR1 and CDR2: MNHEY, SMNVEV (reference sequence). This CDR3 contains 14 residues. CDR3 region: CASSFDRRTGELFF. CDR3 coding DNA: TGTGCCAGCAGTTTCGATCGGAGAACCGGGGAGCTGTTTTTT.

Sample share makes this clone medium-sized. This sequence joins TRBV6-4 and TRBJ2-5; D might be TRBD1 (6 bases). From germline, CDR1 is MRHNA and CDR2 SNTAGT. The CDR3 is made up of 13 amino acids. Trimming cost V 3 bases and J 3 bases, with 8 bases left between them. The CDR3 DNA sequence: TGTGCCAGCAGTGAGGGGGCGAAAGAGACCCAGTACTTC. It encodes CASSEGAKETQYF.

This sequence joins TRBV18 and TRBJ1-1, with 7 nucleotides matching TRBD1. The CDR3 is 14 residues long. CDR1 is KGHSH, CDR2 LQKENI, per germline. V trimming: 6 bases; J trimming: 3 bases; junction bases outside the gene matches: 7. DNA of the CDR3: TGTGCCAGCTCCCCGACAGGGATAGACACTGAAGCTTTCTTT. This encodes CASSPTGIDTEAFF.

The rearrangement links TRBV4-2 to TRBJ2-3; TRBD2 matches at 14 bases. The germline V gene has CDR1 LGHNA and CDR2 YNFKEQ. The CDR3 covers 17 residues. J lost 8 bases, V lost 1 base, and 8 bases had no gene match. The chain's CDR3 is CASSQVGTSGGVITQYF. The CDR3 nucleotides read TGTGCCAGCAGCCAAGTTGGGACTAGCGGGGGAGTCATTACGCAGTATTTT.

Here the CDR3 reads CASSIGDTTDTQYF. The DNA for the CDR3 is TGCGCCAGCAGCATAGGGGACACCACAGATACGCAGTATTTT. V is TRBV5-1 and J is TRBJ2-3, with D possibly TRBD1 on 6 matching bases. The CDR3 is made up of 14 amino acids. Germline values: CDR1 SGHRS, CDR2 YFSETQ. V lost 4 bases to trimming and J lost 2 bases, with 11 bases between them.

The chain combines TRBV11-2 with TRBJ2-7; tentative D call: TRBD2 (5 bases). V was trimmed by 5 bases and J by 6 bases, leaving 14 bases between them. The CDR3 extends over 13 amino acids. CDR1 is SGHAT and CDR2 is FQNNGV in the germline V gene. CDR3 DNA sequence: TGTGCCAGCAGCCCCCCATACGGAGGCGAGCAGTACTTC. Its translation: CASSPPYGGEQYF.

This clone was picked up one time. This chain joins TRBV27 and TRBJ1-1; a weak D match, TRBD1 (5 bases). This CDR3 has 16 residues. V was cut by 3 bases and J by 5 bases, with 19 bases left in between. Germline V gene sequence: CDR1 MNHEY, CDR2 SMNVEV (reference sequence). The CDR3 bases are TGTGCCAGCAGTTTTAGTCGCGGGACGGGAACAACTGAAGCTTTCTTT. It is translated as CASSFSRGTGTTEAFF.

V is TRBV14 and J is TRBJ2-7; D is perhaps TRBD1 (5 bases). This CDR3 has 15 amino acids. Germline V gene lookup returns CDR1 SGHDN and CDR2 FVKESK. The V gene lost 4 bases and the J gene lost 2 bases, with 15 bases spanning the gap. The CDR3 region has the DNA TGTGCCAGCAGCCCCCAGGGAAAAGGCCCCTACGAGCAGTACTTC. Residues: CASSPQGKGPYEQYF.

This chain connects TRBV25-1 to TRBJ2-3, with 11 positions matching TRBD2. This CDR3 contains 14 residues. Trimming took 6 bases from V and 1 from J; bases not matched to a gene: 0. Germline assignment: CDR1 MGHDK and CDR2 SYGVNS. Here the CDR3 DNA reads TGTGCCAGCAGACTAGCGGGGGGCACAGATACGCAGTATTTT. It specifies CASRLAGGTDTQYF.

CDR3 nucleotides: TGTGCCAGCAGTGCAGGAAGCTCCTATAATTCACCCCTCCACTTT. Its translation is CASSAGSSYNSPLHF. The gene calls are TRBV27 and TRBJ1-6; D is ambiguous. The length of the CDR3 is 15 residues. Germline V lookup: CDR1 MNHEY, CDR2 SMNVEV (reference sequence). V lost 5 bases to trimming and J lost 0 bases, with 8 bases between them.